This T cell receptor beta chain was sequenced in a study of shared clonotypes between healthy human individuals. General observations from the study: Memory subsets generally showed lower estimated richness than naive subsets. Lower generation probabilities were found for non-shared clonotypes than for those shared by all four donors.

Germline assignment: CDR1 SGHDT and CDR2 YYEEEE. The ends were cut back, 2 bases at V and 4 bases at J, with 24 bases in the middle. This CDR3 spans 18 amino acids. Per the original data handling: In the immunoSEQ data, sequences were junction-only and lacked quality scores, so filtering differed. Produced via immunoSEQ multiplex PCR; TCRdb's table is partial and in-frame only. Clone size and the V and J calls come from that table; the DNA yielded D and trimming. The sample records about 1.5 million clones, 95% to 97% being singletons. About this clone: Its antigen is currently unknown.

This TCR was sampled from a man aged 25 to 45 in good health. This rearrangement joins TRBV5-6 to TRBJ2-5, with D perhaps TRBD2 (5 bases). Sequencing was performed on naive CD4+ T cells sorted from blood. This sample's subset: CD45RA+ positively selected. The CDR3 nucleotides are TGTGCCAGCAGCTTCGTGTTTCCGAGGGCCCGGGTGGTAGAGACCCAGTACTTC. Its protein product is CASSFVFPRARVVETQYF.